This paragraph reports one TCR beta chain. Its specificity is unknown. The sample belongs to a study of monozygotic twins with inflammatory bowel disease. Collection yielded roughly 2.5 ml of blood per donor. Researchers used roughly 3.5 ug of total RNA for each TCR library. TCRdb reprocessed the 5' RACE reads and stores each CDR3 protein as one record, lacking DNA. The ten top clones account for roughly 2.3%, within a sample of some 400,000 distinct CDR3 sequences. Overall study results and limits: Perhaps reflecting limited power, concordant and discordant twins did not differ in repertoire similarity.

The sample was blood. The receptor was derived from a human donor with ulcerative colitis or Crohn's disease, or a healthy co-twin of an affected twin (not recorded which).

CDR3 sequence reads: CASSLFPPGQPSYEQYF. The J gene is TRBJ2-7, the V gene TRBV18; TCRdb lists TRBD1, though no DNA is available to test this call. The CDR3 covers 17 residues. Germline V lookup: CDR1 KGHSH, CDR2 LQKENI.